The subject of this entry is one TCR beta chain. Antigen specificity is unknown. The PCR made use of 60 Vbeta and 13 Jbeta primers. The protocol was immunoSEQ multiplex PCR, while the TCRdb copy is restricted to in-frame clones and leaves out a portion. The record lists 70,000 or so clones, of which the ten most abundant hold approximately 2.9%. The CDR3 sequence is 15 residues long. Germline V gene data show CDR1 as MNHNS and CDR2 as SASEGT. The J segment lost 5 bases and the V segment lost 1 base, leaving 3 bases of the junction unmatched. This entry is derived from a study of cytomegalovirus exposure and HLA in healthy donors. Study-wide points: Sequencing depth across donors, presence/absence analyses assumed, was roughly uniform. Some public TCRs appeared in many individuals, while most sequences were rare. A list of 150 or so TCR beta chains associated with cytomegalovirus was given.

The TCR sequence derives from a man in his forties in good health and CMV-seronegative. The genes are TRBV6-1 and TRBJ2-7, with 12 nucleotides matching TRBD1. Material for sequencing was PBMCs. CDR3 sequence (DNA): TGTGCCAGCAGTGAAGGTGGGACAGGGGGCAACGAGCAGTACTTC. Translation: CASSEGGTGGNEQYF.